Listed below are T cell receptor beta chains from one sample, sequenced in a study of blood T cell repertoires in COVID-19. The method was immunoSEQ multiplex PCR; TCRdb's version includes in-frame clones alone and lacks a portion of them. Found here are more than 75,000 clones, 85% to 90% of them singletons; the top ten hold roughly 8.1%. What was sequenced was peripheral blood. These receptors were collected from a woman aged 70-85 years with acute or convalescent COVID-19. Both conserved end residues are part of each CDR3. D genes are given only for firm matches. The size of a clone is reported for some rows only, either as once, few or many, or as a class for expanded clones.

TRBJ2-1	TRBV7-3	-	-	CASSPGSGPYNEQFF	TGTGCCAGCAGCCCCGGGAGTGGTCCGTACAATGAGCAGTTCTTC
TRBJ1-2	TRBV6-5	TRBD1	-	CASSSTGTGNSYTF	TGTGCCAGCAGTTCCACCGGGACAGGGAATAGCTACACCTTC
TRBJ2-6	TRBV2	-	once	CASSVASGRLSAEGANVLTF	TGTGCCAGCAGTGTCGCCTCAGGGCGTCTTTCCGCGGAGGGGGCCAACGTCCTGACTTTC
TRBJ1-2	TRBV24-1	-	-	CATSLRESDGYTF	TGTGCCACCAGCCTAAGGGAGTCGGATGGCTACACCTTC
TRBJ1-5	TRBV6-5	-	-	CASSRERNQPQHF	TGTGCCAGCAGTAGGGAGCGAAATCAGCCCCAGCATTTT
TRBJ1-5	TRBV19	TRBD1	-	CASSDSSRQGVYQPQHF	TGTGCCAGTAGCGATTCGTCTCGACAGGGGGTTTATCAGCCCCAGCATTTT
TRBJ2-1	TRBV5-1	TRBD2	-	CASSFLAGVRNEQFF	TGCGCCAGCAGCTTTCTAGCGGGAGTTAGAAATGAGCAGTTCTTC
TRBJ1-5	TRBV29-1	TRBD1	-	CSVGDRNQPQHF	TGCAGCGTCGGGGACAGGAATCAGCCCCAGCATTTT
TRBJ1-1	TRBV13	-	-	CASSLWGPGDTEAFF	TGTGCCAGCAGCTTATGGGGACCGGGAGATACTGAAGCTTTCTTT
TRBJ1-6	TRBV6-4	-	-	CANLACRGSRVDHGSPLHF	TGTGCCAACTTAGCGTGCAGGGGCAGTCGGGTGGACCATGGTTCACCCCTCCACTTT
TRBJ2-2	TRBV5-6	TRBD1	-	CASSPDRGRPGELFF	TGTGCCAGCAGCCCCGACAGGGGGCGCCCCGGGGAGCTGTTTTTT
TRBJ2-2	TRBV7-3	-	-	CASSLSRDTGELFF	TGTGCCAGCAGCTTATCCCGGGACACCGGGGAGCTGTTTTTT
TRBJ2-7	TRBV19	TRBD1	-	CASSMGTGGFYEQYF	TGTGCCAGTAGTATGGGGACAGGGGGCTTCTACGAGCAGTACTTC
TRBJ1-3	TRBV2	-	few	CASSDWTVSFGF	TGTGCCAGCAGTGATTGGACTGTTTCTTTTGGATTT
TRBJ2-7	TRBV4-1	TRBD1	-	CASSPGTGHYEQYF	TGCGCCAGCAGCCCCGGGACAGGGCACTACGAGCAGTACTTC
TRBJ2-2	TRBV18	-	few	CASSRQNTGELFF	TGTGCCAGCTCACGACAGAACACCGGGGAGCTGTTTTTT
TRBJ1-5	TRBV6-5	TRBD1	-	CASSRMTGNDQPQHF	TGTGCCAGCAGCCGAATGACAGGGAACGATCAGCCCCAGCATTTT
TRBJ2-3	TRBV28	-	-	CASSLLDSGGRTDTQYF	TGTGCCAGCAGTTTACTGGACAGCGGAGGTCGTACAGATACGCAGTATTTT
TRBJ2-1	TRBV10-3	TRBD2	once	CAISGGGTSGIDEQFF	TGTGCCATCAGTGGGGGAGGGACTAGCGGGATAGATGAGCAGTTCTTC
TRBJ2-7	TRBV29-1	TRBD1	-	CSVEDPDTGGYEQYF	TGCAGCGTTGAAGATCCAGATACAGGGGGCTACGAGCAGTACTTC
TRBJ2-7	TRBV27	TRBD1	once	CASSLGQGVYEQYF	TGTGCCAGCAGTTTGGGACAGGGGGTTTACGAGCAGTACTTC
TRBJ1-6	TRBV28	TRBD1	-	CASSFGGQYNSPLHF	TGTGCCAGCAGTTTTGGGGGACAGTATAATTCACCCCTCCACTTT
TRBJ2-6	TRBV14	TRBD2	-	CASSQVGGLVSGANVLTF	TGTGCCAGCAGCCAAGTGGGAGGGTTAGTCTCTGGGGCCAACGTCCTGACTTTC
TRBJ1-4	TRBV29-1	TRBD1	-	CSVAGQNEKLFF	TGCAGCGTTGCGGGACAGAATGAAAAACTGTTTTTT
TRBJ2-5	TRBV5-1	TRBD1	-	CASSLGQGAQETQYF	TGCGCCAGCAGCTTGGGACAGGGGGCCCAAGAGACCCAGTACTTC
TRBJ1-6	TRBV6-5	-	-	CASRGQANSPLHF	TGTGCCAGCAGGGGACAAGCAAATTCACCCCTCCACTTT
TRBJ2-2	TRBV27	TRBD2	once	CASSLLASGGPNTGELFF	TGTGCCAGCAGTTTATTGGCTAGCGGGGGGCCGAACACCGGGGAGCTGTTTTTT
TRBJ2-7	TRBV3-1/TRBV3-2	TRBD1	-	CASSQIHGTEYF	TGTGCCAGCAGCCAGATACACGGGACAGAGTACTTC
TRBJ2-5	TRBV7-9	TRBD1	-	CASSSSDRGTQETQYF	TGTGCCAGCAGCTCCTCAGACAGGGGGACCCAAGAGACCCAGTACTTC
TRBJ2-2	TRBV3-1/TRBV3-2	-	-	CASKWGGAGELFF	TGTGCCAGCAAGTGGGGCGGCGCCGGGGAGCTGTTTTTT
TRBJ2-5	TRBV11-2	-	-	CASSSRTSQETQYF	TGTGCCAGCAGCTCCCGGACAAGTCAAGAGACCCAGTACTTC
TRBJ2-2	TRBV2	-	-	CASSEEQGNGELFF	TGTGCCAGCAGTGAGGAACAGGGTAACGGGGAGCTGTTTTTT
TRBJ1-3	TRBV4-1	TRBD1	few	CASSHGGTAEPGNTIYF	TGCGCCAGCAGCCATGGTGGGACAGCCGAACCTGGAAACACCATATATTTT
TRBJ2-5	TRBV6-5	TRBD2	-	CASSPQLREKTQYF	TGTGCCAGCAGCCCCCAGCTGCGGGAGAAGACCCAGTACTTC
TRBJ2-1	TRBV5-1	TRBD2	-	CASIRGLAGVYNEQFF	TGCGCCAGCATCCGAGGGCTAGCGGGCGTTTACAATGAGCAGTTCTTC
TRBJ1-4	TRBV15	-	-	CATSRYSEMGGELFF	TGTGCCACCAGCAGATACTCAGAGATGGGCGGGGAACTGTTTTTT
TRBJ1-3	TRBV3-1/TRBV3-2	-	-	CASSQPRSGRGSTIYF	TGTGCCAGCAGCCAGCCGCGCTCGGGTCGAGGGAGCACCATATATTTT
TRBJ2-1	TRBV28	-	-	CASSYPGRDGEQFF	TGTGCCAGCAGTTACCCGGGGCGGGACGGTGAGCAGTTCTTC
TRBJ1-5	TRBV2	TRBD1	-	CASSERTGGWGNQPQHF	TGTGCCAGCAGTGAAAGGACAGGGGGTTGGGGCAATCAGCCCCAGCATTTT
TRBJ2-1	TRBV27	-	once	CATVKDNYNEQFF	TGTGCCACCGTTAAAGACAACTACAATGAGCAGTTCTTC
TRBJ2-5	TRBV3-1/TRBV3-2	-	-	CASSHGGGAPAQYF	TGTGCCAGCAGCCATGGCGGGGGCGCACCGGCCCAGTACTTC
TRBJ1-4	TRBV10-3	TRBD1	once	CAISDETGVYEKLFF	TGTGCCATCAGTGACGAGACAGGGGTTTATGAAAAACTGTTTTTT
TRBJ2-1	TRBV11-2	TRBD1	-	CASSSMPGQGGNEQFF	TGTGCCAGCAGCTCCATGCCGGGACAGGGGGGGAATGAGCAGTTCTTC
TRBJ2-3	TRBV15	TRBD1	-	CATSRGWTGAPADTQYF	TGTGCCACCAGCAGAGGTTGGACAGGAGCACCCGCAGATACGCAGTATTTT
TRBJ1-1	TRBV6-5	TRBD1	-	CASSKRQGWTEAFF	TGTGCCAGCAGTAAGAGACAGGGATGGACTGAAGCTTTCTTT
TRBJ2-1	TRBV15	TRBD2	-	CATSRGLAGRNEQFF	TGTGCCACCAGCAGAGGGCTAGCGGGACGCAATGAGCAGTTCTTC
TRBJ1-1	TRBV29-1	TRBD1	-	CSTRDRGGTEAFF	TGCAGCACCCGAGACAGGGGTGGAACTGAAGCTTTCTTT
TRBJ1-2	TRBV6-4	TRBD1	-	CASSATTGARGGYTF	TGTGCCAGCAGTGCCACAACAGGGGCGAGGGGTGGCTACACCTTC
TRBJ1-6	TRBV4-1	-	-	CASSQDRVGSYNSPLHF	TGCGCCAGCAGCCAAGACAGGGTTGGCTCCTATAATTCACCCCTCCACTTT
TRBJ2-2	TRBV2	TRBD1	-	CASSSSNLPTGFIAGELFF	TGTGCCAGCAGTTCTTCTAATCTCCCGACAGGGTTTATCGCCGGGGAGCTGTTTTTT
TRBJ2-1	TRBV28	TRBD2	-	CASSLLGRGDNEQFF	TGTGCCAGCAGTTTACTCGGGAGGGGGGACAATGAGCAGTTCTTC
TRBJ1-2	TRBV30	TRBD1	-	CAWRTGKYGYTF	TGTGCCTGGAGGACAGGGAAGTATGGCTACACCTTC
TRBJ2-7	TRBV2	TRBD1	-	CASNRGIYEQYF	TGTGCCAGCAACAGGGGGATCTACGAGCAGTACTTC
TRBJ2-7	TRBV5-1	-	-	CASSLRERYEQYF	TGCGCCAGCAGCTTGCGGGAGCGATACGAGCAGTACTTC
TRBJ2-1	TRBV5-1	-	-	CASSFSGYEQFF	TGCGCCAGCAGCTTTTCAGGCTATGAGCAGTTCTTC
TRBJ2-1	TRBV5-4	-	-	CASSATLTSLAGNEQFF	TGTGCCAGCAGCGCAACACTTACTAGCCTAGCTGGCAATGAGCAGTTCTTC
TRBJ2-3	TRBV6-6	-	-	CASSYSGGVDTQYF	TGTGCCAGCAGTTACTCAGGAGGGGTCGATACGCAGTATTTT
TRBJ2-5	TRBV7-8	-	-	CASAMMANQETQYF	TGTGCCAGCGCAATGATGGCCAACCAAGAGACCCAGTACTTC
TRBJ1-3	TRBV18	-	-	CASSQGTGNTIYF	TGTGCCAGCTCACAAGGGACAGGAAACACCATATATTTT